One T cell receptor beta chain is described in this entry. The CDR3 sequence is 15 residues long. Germline CDR1 is SGHTA and CDR2 is FQGNSA. The germline V and J ends were trimmed by 1 base and 3 bases, with 10 bases remaining between them. The sample belongs to a study of cytomegalovirus exposure and HLA in healthy donors. The PCR ran on 60 Vbeta and 13 Jbeta primers. TCRdb's table, derived via immunoSEQ multiplex PCR, lists solely in-frame clones and lacks some. The table records fewer than 95,000 clones, roughly 72% of them present only once. The TCR originated in a man aged 25 to 45 in good health and CMV-seronegative. The chain is built from TRBV7-2 and TRBJ1-5; D not resolved. The sequencing sample was made of PBMCs. The CDR3: CASSLVSGNNQPQHF. The DNA for the CDR3 is TGTGCCAGCAGCTTAGTTTCGGGGAACAATCAGCCCCAGCATTTT.